Presented here are 10 T cell receptor beta chains from one specimen sequenced in a study of blood T cell repertoires in COVID-19. Data came from immunoSEQ multiplex PCR; TCRdb stores just in-frame clones and leaves some out. Of 150,000 or so clones detected, about three quarters appear once; the ten largest clones hold roughly 9%. Sequenced input: peripheral blood. The receptors were sampled from a woman aged 50 to 65 with active or convalescent COVID-19.

This clone occurred many times. This chain joins TRBV6-6 and TRBJ2-1, with 7 bases that match TRBD2. CDR1 and CDR2 (germline): MNHNY, SVGAGI (reference sequence). This CDR3 contains 14 residues. J was trimmed by 2 bases and V by 2 bases; bases with no gene match: 0. This CDR3 is CASSYGTTYNEQFF. CDR3 nucleotides: TGTGCCAGCAGTTACGGGACTACCTACAATGAGCAGTTCTTC.

The chain recombines TRBV30 with TRBJ1-1; no clear D gene. Trimming removed 3 bases from V and 2 bases from J, with 13 bases in between. CDR1 is GTSNPN, CDR2 SVGIG, per germline (reference sequence). CDR3 length: 14 amino acids. The CDR3 spells CAWRVKTVNTEAFF. In DNA, the CDR3 is TGTGCCTGGAGGGTGAAGACTGTAAACACTGAAGCTTTCTTT. The full variable domain, with the rest looked up from reference TRBV30 and TRBJ1-1, is SQTIHQWPATLVQPVGSPLSLECTVEGTSNPNLYWYRQAAGRGLQLLFYSVGIGQISSEVPQNLSASRPQDRQFILSSKKLLLSDSGFYLCAWRVKTVNTEAFFGQGTRLTVV.

The chain joins TRBV19 to TRBJ2-6; no firm D call. Germline-derived CDR1 and CDR2 are LNHDA and SQIVND (reference sequence). The CDR3 runs to 14 residues. The V and J ends lost 3 bases and 0 bases respectively, with 3 bases between them. The CDR3 here is CASSISSGANVLTF. CDR3 bases: TGTGCCAGTAGTATTAGCTCTGGGGCCAACGTCCTGACTTTC.

This chain uses TRBV5-4 with TRBJ2-7, with 11 bases matching TRBD1. CDR3 length: 16 amino acids. Trimming cost V 2 bases and J 3 bases; bases outside gene matches: 7. The germline V gene encodes CDR1 SGHNT and CDR2 YYREEE (reference sequence). The CDR3 DNA is TGTGCCAGCAGCTTAGGACAGGGGGCACCCATCTACGAGCAGTACTTC. Amino acid sequence: CASSLGQGAPIYEQYF.

The genes are TRBV19 and TRBJ1-1; TRBD1 matches at 9 bases. Germline values: CDR1 LNHDA, CDR2 SQIVND (reference sequence). The length of the CDR3 is 14 residues. The V and J ends lost 6 bases and 5 bases, in that order; junction bases with no gene match: 7. CDR3 loop: CASRTQGAGTEAFF. The CDR3 coding sequence is TGTGCCAGTAGGACACAGGGGGCGGGTACTGAAGCTTTCTTT. Supplemented by reference TRBV19 and TRBJ1-1, the full variable domain reads DGGITQSPKYLFRKEGQNVTLSCEQNLNHDAMYWYRQDPGQGLRLIYYSQIVNDFQKGDIAEGYSVSREKKESFPLTVTSAQKNPTAFYLCASRTQGAGTEAFFGQGTRLTVV.

This chain joins TRBV4-3 and TRBJ2-2, with D possibly being TRBD1 (5 bases). V shed 5 bases and J shed 7 bases, with 14 bases lying between them. CDR1 and CDR2 from the germline V gene are LGHNA and YSLEER. This CDR3 is built from 14 residues. CDR3 coding DNA: TGCGCCAGCAGCACCCTCCAGGGTAACGGGGAGCTGTTTTTT. The encoded protein is CASSTLQGNGELFF.

The rearrangement joins TRBV19 to TRBJ2-7, with 7 bases fitting TRBD2. After removal of 4 bases from V and 0 bases from J, the junction contained 6 bases not matched to a gene. This CDR3 is built from 15 residues. Germline CDR1 reads LNHDA; CDR2 reads SQIVND (reference sequence). As DNA, the CDR3 is TGTGCCAGTAGTAAAGCCGCGGGAGACTCCTACGAGCAGTACTTC. Protein: CASSKAAGDSYEQYF. Supplemented by reference TRBV19 and TRBJ2-7, the full variable domain reads DGGITQSPKYLFRKEGQNVTLSCEQNLNHDAMYWYRQDPGQGLRLIYYSQIVNDFQKGDIAEGYSVSREKKESFPLTVTSAQKNPTAFYLCASSKAAGDSYEQYFGPGTRLTVT.

V is TRBV5-4 and J is TRBJ2-2; D is perhaps TRBD2 (7 bases). V was shortened by 3 bases and J by 5 bases, with 14 bases between the two germline ends. From germline, CDR1 is SGHNT and CDR2 YYREEE (reference sequence). The CDR3 consists of 15 residues. The CDR3 DNA is TGTGCCAGCAGCTCCCAGAGGGGGGGGACCGGGGAGCTGTTTTTT. This sequence encodes CASSSQRGGTGELFF.

A few counts support this clone. This chain links TRBV7-6 with TRBJ1-6, with TRBD1 as a possible D gene (6 bases). The CDR3 totals 15 residues. Germline V gives CDR1 SGHVS, CDR2 FNYEAQ. The V end was cut by 4 bases, the J end by 4 bases, with 11 bases between. CDR3 region: CASSSTTGYNSPLHF. In nucleotides, the CDR3 is TGTGCCAGCAGCTCCACTACAGGGTATAATTCACCCCTCCACTTT.

V and J are TRBV27 and TRBJ2-1; 11 positions agree with TRBD2. The CDR3 has 15 residues. The V gene's germline CDR1 is MNHEY and CDR2 SMNVEV (reference sequence). After removal of 6 bases from V and 8 bases from J, the junction contained 9 bases not matched to a gene. CDR3 protein: CASRRTSGPRDEQFF. The CDR3 DNA follows: TGTGCCAGCAGAAGGACTAGCGGGCCAAGGGATGAGCAGTTCTTC.